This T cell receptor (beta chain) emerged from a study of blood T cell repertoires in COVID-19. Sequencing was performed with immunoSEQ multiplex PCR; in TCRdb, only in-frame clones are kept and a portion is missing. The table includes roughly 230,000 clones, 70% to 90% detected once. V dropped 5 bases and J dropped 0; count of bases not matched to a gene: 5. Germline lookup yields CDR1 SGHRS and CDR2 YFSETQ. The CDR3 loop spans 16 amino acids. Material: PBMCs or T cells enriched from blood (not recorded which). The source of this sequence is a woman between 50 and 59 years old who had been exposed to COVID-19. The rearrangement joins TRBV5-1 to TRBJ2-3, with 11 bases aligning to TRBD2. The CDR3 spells CASRSGLAASTDTQYF. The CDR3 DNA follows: TGCGCCAGCAGGTCGGGACTAGCGGCTAGCACAGATACGCAGTATTTT. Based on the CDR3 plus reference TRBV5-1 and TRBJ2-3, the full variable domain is KAGVTQTPRYLIKTRGQQVTLSCSPISGHRSVSWYQQTPGQGLQFLFEYFSETQRNKGNFPGRFSGRQFSNSRSEMNVSTLELGDSALYLCASRSGLAASTDTQYFGPGTRLTVL.